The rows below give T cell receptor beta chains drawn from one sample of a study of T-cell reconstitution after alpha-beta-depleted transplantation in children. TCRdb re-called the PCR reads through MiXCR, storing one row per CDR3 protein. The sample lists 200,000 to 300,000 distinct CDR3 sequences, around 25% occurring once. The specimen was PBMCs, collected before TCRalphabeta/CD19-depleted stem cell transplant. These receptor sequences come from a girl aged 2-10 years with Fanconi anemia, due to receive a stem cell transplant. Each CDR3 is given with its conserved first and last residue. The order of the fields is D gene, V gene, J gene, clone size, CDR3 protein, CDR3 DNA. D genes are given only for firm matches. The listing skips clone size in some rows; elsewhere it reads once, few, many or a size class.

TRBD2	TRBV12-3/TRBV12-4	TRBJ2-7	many	CASSLVGGTYEQYF	TGTGCCAGCAGTTTGGTGGGAGGGACCTACGAGCAGTACTTC
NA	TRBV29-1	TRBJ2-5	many	CSVVGRGVTQYF	TGCAGCGTTGTCGGCAGGGGGGTGACCCAGTACTTC
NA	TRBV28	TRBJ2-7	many	CASSILGYEQYF	TGTGCCAGCAGTATACTTGGCTACGAGCAGTACTTC
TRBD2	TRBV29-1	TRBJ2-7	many	CSVFFETSGRTEQYF	TGCAGCGTTTTTTTCGAGACTAGCGGGAGAACGGAGCAGTACTTC
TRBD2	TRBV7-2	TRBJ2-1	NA	CASSGREAGHNEQFF	TGTGCCAGCAGCGGGCGGGAGGCGGGCCACAATGAGCAGTTCTTC
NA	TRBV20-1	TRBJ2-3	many	CSARPRAERTDTQYF	TGCAGTGCTAGACCCAGGGCCGAACGCACAGATACGCAGTATTTT
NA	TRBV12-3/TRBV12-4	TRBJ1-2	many	CASSFYVGSEYGYTF	TGTGCCAGCAGTTTCTACGTGGGTTCGGAATATGGCTACACCTTC
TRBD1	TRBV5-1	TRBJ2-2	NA	CASSPTGQGITGELFF	TGCGCCAGCAGCCCAACGGGACAGGGTATCACCGGGGAGCTGTTTTTT
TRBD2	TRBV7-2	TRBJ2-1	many	CASSLTSGIYNEQFF	TGTGCCAGCAGCTTGACTAGCGGGATTTACAATGAGCAGTTCTTC
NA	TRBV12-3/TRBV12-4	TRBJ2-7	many	CASSLRDKSYEQYF	TGTGCCAGCAGTTTAAGGGACAAATCCTACGAGCAGTACTTC
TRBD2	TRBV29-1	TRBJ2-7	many	CSVEGRASYEQYF	TGCAGCGTTGAGGGGAGGGCCTCCTACGAGCAGTACTTC
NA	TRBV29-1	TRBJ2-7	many	CSVEHSAYEQYF	TGCAGCGTTGAACATAGTGCCTACGAGCAGTACTTC
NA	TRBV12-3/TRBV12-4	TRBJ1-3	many	CASSFSGGTSGNTIYF	TGTGCCAGCAGTTTCAGCGGCGGAACCTCTGGAAACACCATATATTTT
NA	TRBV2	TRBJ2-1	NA	CASGSPDPSPYNEQFF	TGTGCCAGCGGCTCGCCCGATCCGTCCCCCTACAATGAGCAGTTCTTC
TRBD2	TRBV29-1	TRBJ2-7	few	CSVAHGLAGVSEQYF	TGCAGCGTTGCTCATGGTCTAGCGGGAGTCTCCGAGCAGTACTTC
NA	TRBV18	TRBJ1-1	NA	CASSPRMRLNTEAFF	TGTGCCAGCTCACCCAGGATGAGATTGAACACTGAAGCTTTCTTT
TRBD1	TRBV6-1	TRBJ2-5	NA	CASRGQGAGETQYF	TGTGCCAGCAGGGGACAGGGGGCGGGAGAGACCCAGTACTTC
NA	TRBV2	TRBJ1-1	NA	CASSELPNTEAFF	TGTGCCAGCAGTGAACTGCCGAACACTGAAGCTTTCTTT
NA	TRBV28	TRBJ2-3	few	CASRGGASTDTQYF	TGTGCCAGCAGGGGGGGGGCAAGCACAGATACGCAGTATTTT
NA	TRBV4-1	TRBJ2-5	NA	CASSQGTGVAETQYF	TGCGCCAGCAGCCAAGGGACGGGGGTGGCAGAGACCCAGTACTTC
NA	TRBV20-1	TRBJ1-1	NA	CSASTDAEAFF	TGCAGTGCTAGTACAGATGCTGAAGCTTTCTTT
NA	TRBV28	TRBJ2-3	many	CASSPVELGTDTQYF	TGTGCCAGCAGTCCTGTCGAGTTGGGCACAGATACGCAGTATTTT
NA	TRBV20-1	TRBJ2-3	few	CSARGVSSSTDTQYF	TGCAGTGCTAGGGGGGTCAGTAGTAGCACAGATACGCAGTATTTT
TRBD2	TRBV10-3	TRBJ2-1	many	CAITPSLAGGPDNEQFF	TGTGCCATCACTCCATCACTAGCGGGAGGGCCCGACAATGAGCAGTTCTTC
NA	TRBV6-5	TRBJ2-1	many	CASSYFMGRDNEQFF	TGTGCCAGCAGTTACTTCATGGGGCGGGACAATGAGCAGTTCTTC
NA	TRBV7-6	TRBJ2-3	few	CASSLVLSADTQYF	TGTGCCAGCAGCTTAGTATTGTCGGCAGACACGCAGTATTTT
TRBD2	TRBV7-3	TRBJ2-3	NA	CASSLGSSGGASTDTQYF	TGTGCCAGCAGCTTGGGCTCTAGCGGGGGGGCTAGCACAGATACGCAGTATTTT
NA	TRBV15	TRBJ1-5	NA	CATSREAQLPQHF	TGTGCCACCAGCAGAGAAGCGCAGCTGCCCCAGCATTTT
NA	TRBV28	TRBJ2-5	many	CASSLGYQETQYF	TGTGCCAGCAGTTTGGGGTACCAAGAGACCCAGTACTTC